The 19 T cell receptor beta chains given below trace back to one sample, sequenced in a study of T cells in Graves' hyperthyroidism and ophthalmopathy. Amplification of TCR beta CDR3 regions was performed using RNA transcripts as template. With the HTBI primer set, the TCR CDR3 went through a first round of RT-PCR. Each CDR3 protein is one row after TCRdb ran MiXCR on the multiplex PCR reads. The table has 600,000 or so distinct CDR3 sequences, 46% seen once; the top ten hold 8% to 8.5%. The specimen was peripheral blood or thyroid tissue (not recorded which). These receptors all stem from a woman aged 18-29 years with Graves' hyperthyroidism.

This sequence joins TRBV9 and TRBJ2-5; D is undetermined. This CDR3 contains 14 residues. Trimming stripped 0 bases from V and 1 base from J, with 7 bases between. Germline V gives CDR1 SGDLS, CDR2 YYNGEE. The CDR3 loop is CASSVGASQETQYF. CDR3 sequence (DNA): TGTGCCAGCAGCGTAGGAGCCAGCCAAGAGACCCAGTACTTC.

This clonotype showed up many times. CDR3 DNA: TGTGCCAGCAGCTTAGTCAGCGGTTCCTCCTACGAGCAGTACTTC. Translated, it gives CASSLVSGSSYEQYF. This chain links TRBV7-2 with TRBJ2-7; maybe TRBD2 (5 bases). Deletions cut 1 base from V and 0 bases from J, with 10 bases between. There are 15 residues in the CDR3. Per the germline V gene, CDR1 is SGHTA and CDR2 is FQGNSA.

The chain employs TRBV24-1 and TRBJ2-7, with D possibly TRBD1 on 5 matching bases. Deletions cut 2 bases from V and 1 base from J, with 11 bases between. This CDR3 comprises 15 residues. From germline, CDR1 is KGHDR and CDR2 SFDVKD. The CDR3 sequence is CATSDSGHKSYEQYF. In DNA, the CDR3 is TGTGCCACCAGTGATTCTGGACACAAGTCCTACGAGCAGTACTTC.

CDR3 sequence reads: CASSLAGLSSEQYF. CDR3 sequence (DNA): TGCGCCAGCAGCTTGGCCGGGCTTTCGAGTGAGCAGTACTTC. The chain combines TRBV5-1 with TRBJ2-7; no reliable D call. Germline V gene data show CDR1 as SGHRS and CDR2 as YFSETQ. This CDR3 is 14 amino acids long. V was cut by 0 bases and J by 7 bases, with 14 bases left in between.

This sequence joins TRBV10-3 and TRBJ1-2; the match to TRBD1 covers 11 bases. V trimming: 7 bases; J trimming: 2 bases; junction bases outside the gene matches: 9. CDR3 length equals 16 residues. Germline V CDR1 and CDR2: ENHRY, SYGVKD. The CDR3, as DNA: TGTGCCATCACCGCGGACAGGGGGCGCGTAAACTATGGCTACACCTTC. This translates into CAITADRGRVNYGYTF.

In regard to this clonotype: Its ends do not fully match the called genes, so a read error is possible. The chain uses TRBV10-2 and TRBJ2-7; maybe TRBD2 (6 bases). The V gene's germline CDR1 is WSHSY and CDR2 SAAADI. The length of the CDR3 is 12 residues. The CDR3 DNA sequence: TGCGCCAGCAGTGAGGGGACTTACGAGCAGTGCTTC. It specifies CASSEGTYEQCF.

V gene TRBV19 combines with J gene TRBJ1-1; 8 nucleotides agree with TRBD1. The CDR3 is made up of 16 amino acids. CDR1 is LNHDA and CDR2 is SQIVND in the germline V gene (reference sequence). Losses at the gene ends were 3 bases for V and 5 bases for J; bases not matched to a gene: 11. The CDR3 nucleotides are TGTGCCAGTAGTATGACGACAGGGGTCTTTTGGACTGAAGCTTTCTTT. Its translation is CASSMTTGVFWTEAFF.

The chain employs TRBV3-1 and TRBJ2-5; the match to TRBD2 covers 7 bases. The CDR3 has 17 residues. Germline CDR1 reads LGHDT; CDR2 reads YNNKEL (reference sequence). With V trimmed by 5 bases and J by 5 bases, 17 bases remained unmatched. CDR3 bases: TGTGCCAGCAGCGACACCGCCGGGGCTAGCGGAAGGGAGACCCAGTACTTC. Protein product: CASSDTAGASGRETQYF.

The V and J genes are TRBV7-9 and TRBJ2-6, with D uncertain. This CDR3 spans 17 amino acids. The germline V gene has CDR1 SEHNR and CDR2 FQNEAQ (reference sequence). The V end lost 3 bases, the J end lost 0 bases, and 12 bases lay between the germline ends. In DNA form, the CDR3 reads TGTGCCAGCAGCTTTAGGATTTTTAGCTCTGGGGCCAACGTCCTGACTTTC. Its protein is CASSFRIFSSGANVLTF. Full variable domain (missing parts from reference TRBV7-9 and TRBJ2-6): DTGVSQNPRHKITKRGQNVTFRCDPISEHNRLYWYRQTLGQGPEFLTYFQNEAQLEKSRLLSDRFSAERPKGSFSTLEIQRTEQGDSAMYLCASSFRIFSSGANVLTFGAGSRLTVL.

Ten or more counts support this clonotype. The chain uses TRBV5-1 and TRBJ2-7, with no clear D. The CDR3 is 13 residues long. The V gene's germline CDR1 is SGHRS and CDR2 YFSETQ. V dropped 4 bases and J dropped 0 bases, with 8 bases sitting between them. The CDR3 loop is CASSEQNSYEQYF. CDR3 nucleotide sequence: TGCGCCAGCAGCGAACAAAACTCCTACGAGCAGTACTTC.

This clonotype was picked up a small number of times. J is TRBJ1-2 and V is TRBV9; D is unresolved. CDR3 length: 13 amino acids. V was trimmed by 0 bases and J by 8 bases, leaving 11 bases between them. In germline, CDR1 is SGDLS, CDR2 YYNGEE. The CDR3 region is CASSVGVGLGYTF. The CDR3 DNA reads TGTGCCAGCAGCGTAGGAGTGGGATTGGGCTACACCTTC.

This clonotype was picked up many times. J is TRBJ1-4 and V is TRBV29-1, with 8 bases identical to TRBD1. The V gene's germline CDR1 is SQVTM and CDR2 ANQGSEA. This CDR3 has 13 amino acids. V shed 7 bases and J 5 bases; nucleotides not matched to a gene: 6. This CDR3 is CSGRDRQNEKLFF. CDR3 DNA: TGCAGCGGCAGGGACAGGCAAAATGAAAAACTGTTTTTT.

This clonotype has just a few counts. The gene calls are TRBV7-2 and TRBJ1-2; TRBD1 aligns across 10 bases. J was trimmed by 6 bases and V by 5 bases; bases with no gene match: 12. Germline V gives CDR1 SGHTA, CDR2 FQGNSA. The CDR3 totals 16 residues. CDR3 loop: CASSPLTGGAKNGYTF. The CDR3 DNA reads TGTGCCAGCAGCCCATTGACAGGGGGCGCTAAAAATGGCTACACCTTC.

The chain carries TRBV5-1 and TRBJ2-7; 8 nucleotides align to TRBD1. The ends lost 5 bases at V and 2 bases at J; junction bases unmatched: 9. The CDR3 is made up of 15 amino acids. Germline V gene lookup returns CDR1 SGHRS and CDR2 YFSETQ. The DNA for the CDR3 is TGCGCCAGCAGACCCCTCTCGACAGGGGCCTACGAGCAGTACTTC. Translation: CASRPLSTGAYEQYF.

This clonotype has a handful of counts. The V gene is TRBV19, the J gene TRBJ1-5; the D is unclear. V shed 3 bases and J shed 2 bases, with 11 bases lying between them. This CDR3 spans 15 amino acids. Germline V gene sequence: CDR1 LNHDA, CDR2 SQIVND (reference sequence). CDR3 sequence (DNA): TGTGCCAGTAGTATGTCCCTCTGGGGCAATCAGCCCCAGCATTTT. Its protein product is CASSMSLWGNQPQHF.

This clonotype was counted between two and nine times. The V and J genes are TRBV5-4 and TRBJ2-7, with 11 bases fitting TRBD1. The ends lost 3 bases at V and 9 bases at J; junction bases unmatched: 5. Germline values: CDR1 SGHNT, CDR2 YYREEE (reference sequence). The CDR3 covers 13 residues. CDR3 nucleotides: TGTGCCAGCAGCTCCCGGACAGGGGGCGCGCAGTACTTC. Its protein is CASSSRTGGAQYF.

This clonotype appeared a few times. The rearrangement joins TRBV9 to TRBJ2-5; TRBD1 might be the D (6 bases). Between the trimmed V and J ends, which lost 3 bases and 5 bases, there was a span of 17 bases. The CDR3 has 15 amino acids. CDR1 SGDLS and CDR2 YYNGEE come from the germline V gene. The CDR3 is CASSETGTSRETQYF. The CDR3 coding sequence is TGTGCCAGCAGCGAAACCGGGACAAGCCGGGAGACCCAGTACTTC.

Concerning this clonotype itself: With a much larger clone just one base away, this may be a read error. Because it lacks the conserved phenylalanine or tryptophan at the end, this CDR3 is likely a read error. The chain couples TRBV7-6 to TRBJ1-1, with D unresolved. Trimming pared 1 base from V and 7 bases from J, leaving 7 bases between. The length of the CDR3 is 12 residues. Per the germline V gene, CDR1 is SGHVS and CDR2 is FNYEAQ. CDR3 sequence: CASSLGAGEAFL. CDR3 bases: TGTGCCAGCAGCTTAGGGGCAGGTGAAGCTTTCCTT.

This clonotype was seen many times. V and J are TRBV25-1 and TRBJ2-7; TRBD1 agrees at 7 bases. Germline CDR1 and CDR2: MGHDK and SYGVNS. The length of the CDR3 is 15 residues. Trimming removed 1 base from V and 6 bases from J; junction bases left unmatched: 9. The CDR3 DNA is TGTGCCAGCAGTGAATCGTACAGGGGATCGGTCGAGCAGTACTTC. This sequence encodes CASSESYRGSVEQYF.